This T cell receptor (beta chain) was sequenced in a study of OX40 agonist ivuxolimab in advanced cancers. Whole-study context: Three patients showed partial responses: one hepatocellular carcinoma and two cutaneous melanoma cases.

Germline V lookup: CDR1 SGHTA, CDR2 FQGNSA. The CDR3 sequence is 12 residues long. V shed 4 bases and J shed 6 bases, with 9 bases lying between them. Collection of blood occurred at baseline, at cycle 4 day 1, and at cycle 7 day 1. Some clones are missing from TCRdb's copy, which holds only in-frame ones; the method was immunoSEQ multiplex PCR. Seen here are 70,000 to 80,000 clones, 81% observed once, and the top ten hold about 4.9%. This TCR came from an adult with an advanced solid tumor such as melanoma, head and neck, liver or kidney cancer. Specimen: CD4+ or CD8+ T cells sorted from blood, collected in a trial of the OX40 agonist ivuxolimab. The rearrangement links TRBV7-2 to TRBJ1-2; D might be TRBD1 (6 bases). The CDR3 nucleotides are TGTGCCAGCAGCTCCAACAGGGATGGCTACACCTTC. This gives the protein CASSSNRDGYTF.